This passage covers 18 T cell receptor beta chains from one sample sequenced in a study of T cell repertoires in cytomegalovirus infection (dated by TCRdb to the late 2010s). The sample's treatment or condition label is to be understood as: in vitro stimulation with specific CMV peptide epitopes to enrich CMV-specific T cells. Sequencing was performed on an Illumina HiSeq 1500. Through fastp at Q25 and MiXCR, TCRdb rebuilt clones from the public reads, retaining in-frame beta chains. Each CDR3 protein gets just one entry, which takes the most common genes and DNA from the rows behind it. The sample table lists some 920,000 distinct CDR3 sequences, about a third of them with a count of one. In total, the top ten clones hold roughly 13% of the sample. These receptors' targets are unknown. This sample comprised cultured CD8+ T cells from PBMCs, obtained from culture after CMV antigen stimulation. These receptors originate from a human donor in good health (CMV status not recorded). Some clones in this sample may be carry-over from other donors' samples.

The rearrangement joins TRBV12-3 or TRBV12-4 to TRBJ2-1; TRBD2 agrees at 12 bases. This CDR3 is built from 14 residues. V shed 10 bases and J 8 bases; nucleotides not matched to a gene: 9. The CDR3 DNA follows: TGTGCCATCCGGCTAGCGGGGGGGCCGCATGAGCAGTTCTTC. Translated, it gives CAIRLAGGPHEQFF.

The chain is built from TRBV5-1 and TRBJ1-1; 8 bases are shared with TRBD1. This CDR3 is built from 11 residues. Germline V CDR1 and CDR2: SGHRS, YFSETQ. Losses at the gene ends were 3 bases for V and 11 bases for J; bases not matched to a gene: 3. The CDR3 nucleotides are TGCGCCAGCAGCTCAGGGGGCCCCGCTTTCTTT. It translates to CASSSGGPAFF. Filled out from reference TRBV5-1 and TRBJ1-1, the complete variable domain reads KAGVTQTPRYLIKTRGQQVTLSCSPISGHRSVSWYQQTPGQGLQFLFEYFSETQRNKGNFPGRFSGRQFSNSRSEMNVSTLELGDSALYLCASSSGGPAFFGQGTRLTVV.

The rearrangement uses TRBV15 and TRBJ2-1; 14 nucleotides agree with TRBD2. CDR1 LNHNV and CDR2 YYDKDF come from the germline V gene (reference sequence). This CDR3 region has 16 residues. Losses at the gene ends were 5 bases for V and 4 bases for J; bases not matched to a gene: 4. The chain's CDR3 is CATSGGLAGGYNEQFF. The CDR3 DNA sequence: TGTGCCACCAGCGGTGGACTAGCGGGGGGATACAATGAGCAGTTCTTC.

This clonotype has a handful of counts. The DNA for the CDR3 is TGCAGCGTTGACGGGATGGGAGAGACCCAGTACTTC. This encodes CSVDGMGETQYF. The V and J genes are TRBV29-1 and TRBJ2-5, with D perhaps matching TRBD2 (5 bases). The CDR3 is 12 residues long. V lost 3 bases and J lost 4, with 9 bases in between. In germline, CDR1 is SQVTM, CDR2 ANQGSEA.

CDR3 sequence: CASSYFKQGGNTGELFF. The CDR3 nucleotides read TGTGCCAGCAGTTACTTTAAACAGGGAGGGAACACCGGGGAGCTGTTTTTT. The rearrangement joins TRBV6-6 to TRBJ2-2; D could derive from TRBD1 or TRBD2 (6 bases each). CDR1 is MNHNY and CDR2 is SVGAGI in the germline V gene (reference sequence). Trimming took off 1 base at V and 1 base at J, with 13 bases between the two ends. The CDR3 totals 17 residues.

The CDR3, as DNA: TGTGCCAGCAGGACCGGGACAGGGGGGCCCAGTTTCACTGAAGCTTTCTTT. Its protein product is CASRTGTGGPSFTEAFF. The V and J genes are TRBV27 and TRBJ1-1, with 11 bases lining up with TRBD1. CDR3 length: 17 amino acids. CDR1 is MNHEY, CDR2 SMNVEV, per germline (reference sequence). Unmatched junction bases numbered 13, after V lost 6 bases and J lost 4 bases.

This clonotype was seen repeatedly, ten times or more. The rearrangement links TRBV7-2 to TRBJ1-5; maybe TRBD1 (5 bases). V was pared by 5 bases and J by 0 bases, with 20 bases between. CDR1 is SGHTA and CDR2 is FQGNSA in the germline V gene. This CDR3 spans 18 amino acids. CDR3 amino acids: CASSQDKDDPYSNQPQHF. As DNA, the CDR3 is TGTGCCAGCAGCCAGGACAAGGACGACCCGTATAGCAATCAGCCCCAGCATTTT.

This clonotype was counted many times. The V gene is TRBV7-8, the J gene TRBJ1-2; tentatively, D is TRBD1 (5 bases). Germline lookup yields CDR1 SGHVS and CDR2 FQNEAQ. The CDR3 consists of 13 residues. V lost 1 base, J lost 4 bases, and 7 bases lay in between. The CDR3, as DNA: TGTGCCAGCAGCTTAGATGACAGCTATGGCTACACCTTC. Its translation is CASSLDDSYGYTF.

The CDR3, as DNA: TGTGCCAGCAGCCAACCACCCGAGAACACCGGGGAGCTGTTTTTT. Amino acid sequence: CASSQPPENTGELFF. This chain joins TRBV7-9 and TRBJ2-2; D is unresolved. The germline CDR1 and CDR2 sequences are SEHNR and FQNEAQ (reference sequence). The CDR3 covers 15 residues. V was clipped by 5 bases and J by 1 base, with 11 bases between them. Variable domain in full (rest from reference TRBV7-9 and TRBJ2-2): DTGVSQNPRHKITKRGQNVTFRCDPISEHNRLYWYRQTLGQGPEFLTYFQNEAQLEKSRLLSDRFSAERPKGSFSTLEIQRTEQGDSAMYLCASSQPPENTGELFFGEGSRLTVL.

This chain connects TRBV4-1 to TRBJ1-1; D gene ambiguous. Germline assignment: CDR1 MGHRA and CDR2 YSYEKL. CDR3 length equals 13 residues. V lost 4 bases, J lost 5 bases, and 11 bases lay in between. The CDR3 loop reads CASSPMGVTEAFF. In nucleotides, the CDR3 is TGCGCCAGCAGCCCTATGGGAGTTACTGAAGCTTTCTTT.

The chain carries TRBV19 and TRBJ1-2; 7 bases align to TRBD1. This CDR3 has 15 amino acids. The V and J ends lost 4 bases and 4 bases, in that order; junction bases with no gene match: 9. CDR1 LNHDA and CDR2 SQIVND come from the germline V gene (reference sequence). The CDR3 nucleotides read TGTGCCAGTAGTACCCCCGGGACAGCTTCCTATGGCTACACCTTC. Encoded protein: CASSTPGTASYGYTF. Complete variable domain (other parts from reference TRBV19 and TRBJ1-2): DGGITQSPKYLFRKEGQNVTLSCEQNLNHDAMYWYRQDPGQGLRLIYYSQIVNDFQKGDIAEGYSVSREKKESFPLTVTSAQKNPTAFYLCASSTPGTASYGYTFGSGTRLTVV.

CDR3 loop: CATSSSVSGNTIYF. DNA of the CDR3: TGTGCCACCAGCTCATCCGTCTCTGGAAACACCATATATTTT. This rearrangement joins TRBV15 to TRBJ1-3, with unresolved D. Trimming pared 5 bases from V and 0 bases from J, leaving 8 bases between. CDR3 length: 14 amino acids. Germline V CDR1 and CDR2: LNHNV, YYDKDF (reference sequence).

This clonotype has just one count. The chain combines TRBV19 with TRBJ2-7, with TRBD1 matching 11 bases. Germline CDR1 LNHDA, CDR2 SQIVND (reference sequence). The CDR3 has 14 residues. Trimming at V came to 5 bases and at J to 5 bases, leaving 5 bases not matched to a gene. DNA for the CDR3: TGTGCCAGTAGTGGAGGGACAGGGGGGCACGAGCAGTACTTC. Amino acids: CASSGGTGGHEQYF. Using reference TRBV19 and TRBJ2-7 for the parts outside the CDR3, the full variable domain is DGGITQSPKYLFRKEGQNVTLSCEQNLNHDAMYWYRQDPGQGLRLIYYSQIVNDFQKGDIAEGYSVSREKKESFPLTVTSAQKNPTAFYLCASSGGTGGHEQYFGPGTRLTVT.

The V call is TRBV18, the J call TRBJ2-7; 11 bases fit TRBD1. CDR1 and CDR2 (germline): KGHSH, LQKENI. V shed 3 bases, J shed 2 bases, and the junction held 6 bases outside the gene matches. CDR3 length: 16 residues. The CDR3 bases are TGTGCCAGCTCACCTAGGACAGGGGGCTACCCCTACGAGCAGTACGTC. It codes for CASSPRTGGYPYEQYV.

CDR3 amino acids: CASSSDRGTLEKLFF. The DNA for the CDR3 is TGTGCCAGCAGTTCAGACAGGGGTACCCTTGAAAAACTGTTTTTT. The rearrangement links TRBV12-3 or TRBV12-4 to TRBJ1-4; the match to TRBD1 covers 8 bases. V lost 4 bases and J lost 7; bases outside the gene matches: 8. The CDR3 extends over 15 amino acids.

Concerning this clonotype: One base away lies a much larger clone, so this may be a sequencing read error. The chain joins TRBV7-6 to TRBJ2-3; D assignment may be TRBD1 or TRBD2 (5 bases each). The CDR3 is 13 amino acids. Germline assignment: CDR1 SGHVS and CDR2 FNYEAQ. The CDR3 here is CANSPGTPLEQYF. The CDR3 nucleotides are TGTGCCAACAGCCCTGGGACCCCGCTCGAGCAGTATTTT.

In this sample, this clonotype turned up a few times. V is TRBV27 and J is TRBJ1-2; D gene ambiguous. The CDR3 runs to 13 residues. V dropped 2 bases and J dropped 2 bases, with 6 bases sitting between them. From germline, CDR1 is MNHEY and CDR2 SMNVEV (reference sequence). The CDR3 sequence is CASSLRENYGYTF. The CDR3 DNA follows: TGTGCCAGCAGTTTAAGGGAGAACTATGGCTACACCTTC.

The J gene is TRBJ1-5, the V gene TRBV27; the D gene is possibly TRBD1 (6 bases). Germline V gives CDR1 MNHEY, CDR2 SMNVEV (reference sequence). This CDR3 is built from 14 residues. The V end was cut by 3 bases, the J end by 7 bases, with 13 bases between. CDR3 sequence reads: CASSFSGGWQPQHF. The CDR3 DNA sequence: TGTGCCAGCAGTTTCTCGGGGGGCTGGCAGCCCCAGCATTTT.